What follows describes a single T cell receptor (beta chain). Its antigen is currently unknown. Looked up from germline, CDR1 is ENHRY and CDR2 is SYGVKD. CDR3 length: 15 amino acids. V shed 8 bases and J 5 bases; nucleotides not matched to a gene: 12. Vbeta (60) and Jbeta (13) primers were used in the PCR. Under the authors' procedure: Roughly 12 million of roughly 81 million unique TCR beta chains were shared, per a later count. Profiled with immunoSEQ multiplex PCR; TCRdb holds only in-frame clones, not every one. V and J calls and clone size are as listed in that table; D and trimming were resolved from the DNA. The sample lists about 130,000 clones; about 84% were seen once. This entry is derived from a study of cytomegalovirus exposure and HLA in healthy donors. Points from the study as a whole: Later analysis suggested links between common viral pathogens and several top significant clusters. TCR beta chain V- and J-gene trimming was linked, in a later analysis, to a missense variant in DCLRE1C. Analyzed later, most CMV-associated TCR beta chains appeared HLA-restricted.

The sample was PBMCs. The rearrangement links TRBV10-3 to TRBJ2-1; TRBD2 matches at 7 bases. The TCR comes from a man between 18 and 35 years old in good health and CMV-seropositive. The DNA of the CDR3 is TGTGCCATCGCCCCCGGGCGGGAGTGGGACAATGAGCAGTTCTTC. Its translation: CAIAPGREWDNEQFF.